These 27 T cell receptor beta chains were sequenced from one sample in a study of T-cell reconstitution after alpha-beta-depleted transplantation in children listed by TCRdb under 2016. Libraries were constructed by PCR. Sequenced using an Illumina HiSeq 2500. TCR library preparation used molecular barcoding, with unique molecular identifiers applied to normalize quantification of the TCRbeta repertoire. TCRdb itself trimmed the public reads at Q25 with fastp, ran MiXCR and retained productive beta chains. Every entry covers one CDR3 protein and lists the most common genes and DNA from its rows. Recorded for this sample are some 280,000 distinct CDR3 sequences; roughly 9.5% of them occurred a single time. 10% of the sample rests with the top ten. Sequenced here: PBMCs from the stem cell graft donor, sampled from the stem cell graft. The receptors derive from a human donor who donated a stem cell graft to a child with SCID.

This clonotype was seen many times. This chain joins TRBV27 and TRBJ2-2; tentatively, D is TRBD2 (6 bases). Looked up from germline, CDR1 is MNHEY and CDR2 is SMNVEV (reference sequence). CDR3 size: 14 residues. With 4 bases removed from V and 4 bases from J, the gap between germline ends came to 10 bases. DNA of the CDR3: TGTGCCAGCAGTTCCGGACTAACCACCGGGGAGCTGTTTTTT. It codes for CASSSGLTTGELFF.

The chain recombines TRBV7-9 with TRBJ2-3; D perhaps matches TRBD1 (5 bases). Trimming shortened V by 2 bases and J by 5 bases, and 14 bases separated the two germline ends. The germline gives CDR1 SEHNR, CDR2 FQNEAQ (reference sequence). This CDR3 has 15 amino acids. The CDR3 DNA reads as TGTGCCAGCAGCTTAATGGCAGGGCCGGGAGATACGCAGTATTTT. Translating it yields CASSLMAGPGDTQYF.

This clonotype was observed many times. V is TRBV9 and J is TRBJ1-1; 7 bases match TRBD1. The germline V gene encodes CDR1 SGDLS and CDR2 YYNGEE. The CDR3 has 16 residues. Trimming removed 0 bases from V and 6 bases from J; junction bases left unmatched: 11. This chain's CDR3 is CASSVDQGRGLAEAFF. The CDR3 DNA reads as TGTGCCAGCAGCGTAGATCAGGGGAGGGGGCTAGCTGAAGCTTTCTTT.

The rearrangement joins TRBV2 to TRBJ2-3; 14 nucleotides align to TRBD2. Per germline, CDR1 SNHLY and CDR2 FYNNEI. The CDR3 consists of 16 residues. The V gene end was trimmed by 5 bases and the J gene end by 13 bases; junction bases not matched to a gene: 14. CDR3 DNA sequence: TGTGCCAGCAGTCAAACGACTAGCGGGGGGGCCTCTAGGGAGTATTTT. Its translation: CASSQTTSGGASREYF.

This clonotype appeared a few times. V usage is TRBV12-3 or TRBV12-4 and J usage is TRBJ2-5; D perhaps matches TRBD1 (5 bases). The CDR3 is 12 residues long. Trimming pared 5 bases from V and 5 bases from J, leaving 9 bases between. CDR3 sequence: CASSRTLETQYF. DNA of the CDR3: TGTGCCAGCAGTCGGACACTGGAGACCCAGTACTTC.

The chain couples TRBV10-3 to TRBJ1-5, with 10 bases identical to TRBD1. Germline lookup yields CDR1 ENHRY and CDR2 SYGVKD. The CDR3 length is 16 residues. J gave up 5 bases and V 6 bases, and 10 bases lay outside the gene matches. DNA of the CDR3: TGTGCCATCAGCGACCGGGACAGGGGTTCGGATCAGCCCCAGCATTTT. It specifies CAISDRDRGSDQPQHF.

The table lists this clonotype with a few counts. This chain joins TRBV20-1 and TRBJ2-1; D is uncertain. Germline values: CDR1 DFQATT, CDR2 SNEGSKA (reference sequence). The CDR3 has 14 amino acids. Trimming cost V 7 bases and J 0 bases, with 13 bases left between them. The CDR3 region has the DNA TGCAGTGTTCGGACCTTGAGCTCCTACAATGAGCAGTTCTTC. Translating gives CSVRTLSSYNEQFF.

The chain employs TRBV7-8 and TRBJ2-3; D unresolved. Germline V gene data show CDR1 as SGHVS and CDR2 as FQNEAQ. Deletions cut 4 bases from V and 7 bases from J, with 12 bases between. The CDR3 runs to 13 residues. The CDR3 here is CASSSPPRNTQYF. CDR3 coding DNA: TGTGCCAGCAGCTCCCCCCCGCGGAATACGCAGTATTTT.

Ten or more counts support this clonotype. The V call is TRBV10-3, the J call TRBJ2-2; D ambiguous. This CDR3 region has 13 residues. Germline V CDR1 and CDR2: ENHRY, SYGVKD. The ends were cut back, 6 bases at V and 2 bases at J, with 7 bases in the middle. The CDR3 protein is CAIRATNTGELFF. CDR3 DNA: TGTGCCATCAGGGCAACAAACACCGGGGAGCTGTTTTTT.

This clonotype was found many times. The genes are TRBV4-2 and TRBJ1-1; the D gene is possibly TRBD1 (5 bases). Germline V gene lookup returns CDR1 LGHNA and CDR2 YNFKEQ. The CDR3 has 14 residues. Trimming took off 4 bases at V and 5 bases at J, with 14 bases between the two ends. CDR3 in amino acids: CASSRLAGTTEAFF. In DNA form, the CDR3 reads TGTGCCAGCAGCCGTTTGGCAGGGACGACTGAAGCTTTCTTT.

This clonotype was seen only a few times. The rearrangement links TRBV6-1 to TRBJ1-5, with a tentative D call TRBD1 (5 bases). Germline V gives CDR1 MNHNS, CDR2 SASEGT. The germline V and J ends were trimmed by 6 bases and 4 bases, with 13 bases remaining between them. This CDR3 comprises 14 residues. CDR3: CASRKQQANQPQHF. CDR3 DNA sequence: TGTGCCAGCAGAAAACAACAGGCTAATCAGCCCCAGCATTTT.

The table lists this clonotype with a few counts. This chain joins TRBV7-9 and TRBJ2-4, with D tentatively TRBD1 or TRBD2 (6 bases each). There are 13 residues in the CDR3. V shed 5 bases and J shed 7 bases, with 12 bases lying between them. The V gene's germline CDR1 is SEHNR and CDR2 FQNEAQ (reference sequence). CDR3 residues: CASSPEGGNIQYF. CDR3 bases: TGTGCCAGCAGCCCGGAGGGGGGCAACATTCAGTACTTC.

This clonotype was found a few times. The chain is built from TRBV2 and TRBJ1-6; D remains unclear. CDR1 is SNHLY and CDR2 is FYNNEI in the germline V gene. The CDR3 runs 13 residues. V shed 5 bases and J shed 10 bases, with 12 bases lying between them. The chain's CDR3 is CASSRAESSPLHF. The CDR3 nucleotides read TGTGCCAGCAGTAGGGCAGAATCCTCACCCCTCCACTTT. The whole variable domain, remainder taken from reference TRBV2 and TRBJ1-6, is EPEVTQTPSHQVTQMGQEVILRCVPISNHLYFYWYRQILGQKVEFLVSFYNNEISEKSEIFDDQFSVERPDGSNFTLKIRSTKLEDSAMYFCASSRAESSPLHFGNGTRLTVT.

This clonotype showed up just a few times. The rearrangement joins TRBV4-1 to TRBJ2-7; D is ambiguous. The CDR3 is made up of 14 amino acids. Germline CDR1 MGHRA, CDR2 YSYEKL. Trimming pared 1 base from V and 6 bases from J, leaving 13 bases between. CDR3 protein: CASSQGQVAGEQYF. Here the CDR3 DNA reads TGCGCCAGCAGCCAAGGGCAGGTTGCCGGCGAGCAGTACTTC.

This rearrangement joins TRBV2 to TRBJ1-2, with D tentatively TRBD1 (5 bases). The V gene lost 5 bases and the J gene lost 0 bases, with 13 bases spanning the gap. Germline V lookup: CDR1 SNHLY, CDR2 FYNNEI. This CDR3 region has 15 residues. The CDR3 coding sequence is TGTGCCAGCAGTTTGGGGGGAAAATCTAACTATGGCTACACCTTC. Translation: CASSLGGKSNYGYTF.

There are many counts of this clonotype. The CDR3 sequence: CASRRSTGQYEQYF. CDR3 DNA: TGTGCCAGCAGGAGAAGCACGGGACAGTACGAGCAGTACTTC. The chain is built from TRBV12-3 or TRBV12-4 and TRBJ2-7; 7 nucleotides line up with TRBD1. The CDR3 runs to 14 residues. J was trimmed by 4 bases and V by 6 bases; bases with no gene match: 9.

This clonotype was detected many times. This chain joins TRBV12-3 or TRBV12-4 and TRBJ1-1; D call uncertain. With 6 bases removed from V and 0 bases from J, the gap between germline ends came to 14 bases. This CDR3 region has 15 residues. CDR3 protein: CASRKPGRVNTEAFF. For the CDR3, the DNA is TGTGCCAGCAGGAAACCCGGACGGGTGAACACTGAAGCTTTCTTT.

V gene TRBV4-1 combines with J gene TRBJ2-7; tentatively, D is TRBD2 (6 bases). There are 17 residues in the CDR3. Germline CDR1 is MGHRA and CDR2 is YSYEKL. The V end lost 0 bases, the J end lost 6 bases, and 21 bases lay between the germline ends. The CDR3: CASSQDPRGAQISEQYF. The CDR3 nucleotides read TGCGCCAGCAGCCAAGATCCGCGCGGGGCGCAAATATCCGAGCAGTACTTC.

This clonotype was recorded many times. This rearrangement joins TRBV21-1 to TRBJ1-5. TRBV21-1 is annotated as a pseudogene. The CDR3 spans 11 residues. CDR3 nucleotide sequence: TGTGCCGGCGGGCGCCATCAGCCCCAGCATTTT. Translation gives CAGGRHQPQHF.

This chain joins TRBV5-6 and TRBJ2-1; 9 bases are shared with TRBD2. J gave up 5 bases and V 3 bases, and 6 bases lay outside the gene matches. The V gene's germline CDR1 is SGHDT and CDR2 YYEEEE. The CDR3 loop spans 15 amino acids. DNA of the CDR3: TGTGCCAGCAGCTGGTCCGGGACTAGCCACAATGAGCAGTTCTTC. Protein sequence: CASSWSGTSHNEQFF.

Turning to this clonotype: Being one base from a much bigger clone, this may be a read error. The rearrangement joins TRBV9 to TRBJ2-2; TRBD1 agrees at 10 bases. CDR1 SGDLS and CDR2 YYNGEE come from the germline V gene. The CDR3 covers 18 residues. DNA for the CDR3: TGTGCCAGCAGCGTATACGACAGGGGGCCTTTGAACACCGTGGAGCTGTTTTTT. Residues: CASSVYDRGPLNTVELFF. The variable domain in full, with the rest retrieved from reference TRBV9 and TRBJ2-2, is DSGVTQTPKHLITATGQRVTLRCSPRSGDLSVYWYQQSLDQGLQFLIQYYNGEERAKGNILERFSAQQFPDLHSELNLSSLELGDSALYFCASSVYDRGPLNTVELFFGEGSRLTVL.

The V call is TRBV7-9, the J call TRBJ2-3; D ambiguous. The CDR3 has 13 amino acids. The germline gives CDR1 SEHNR, CDR2 FQNEAQ (reference sequence). Trimming removed 11 bases at V and 8 bases at J, with 20 bases between. The CDR3 here is CAGSREQSRTQYF. In DNA, the CDR3 is TGTGCCGGAAGTAGAGAACAGAGTCGTACGCAGTATTTT.

This chain uses TRBV29-1 with TRBJ1-2; 8 nucleotides match TRBD1. The length of the CDR3 is 13 residues. The trim removed 6 bases at V and 3 bases at J, leaving 6 bases unmatched. Germline CDR1 is SQVTM and CDR2 is ANQGSEA. CDR3 region: CSVDRAVDYGYTF. The CDR3 coding sequence is TGCAGCGTGGACAGGGCTGTCGACTATGGCTACACCTTC.

The V gene is TRBV5-1, the J gene TRBJ2-3; 10 bases are a match to TRBD2. The CDR3 runs 16 residues. Germline loops: CDR1 SGHRS, CDR2 YFSETQ. Unmatched junction bases numbered 4, after V lost 2 bases and J lost 1 base. The CDR3: CASSFLSGGGTDTQYF. The DNA for the CDR3 is TGCGCCAGCAGCTTTCTCAGCGGGGGGGGCACAGATACGCAGTATTTT.

The V and J genes are TRBV20-1 and TRBJ2-1; 10 bases fit TRBD2. This CDR3 spans 14 amino acids. J was trimmed by 5 bases and V by 5 bases; bases with no gene match: 6. CDR1 is DFQATT and CDR2 is SNEGSKA in the germline V gene (reference sequence). The CDR3 sequence is CSASILAGDNEQFF. The CDR3 DNA follows: TGCAGTGCTTCAATTCTAGCGGGAGACAATGAGCAGTTCTTC.

Many counts were recorded for this clonotype. This chain links TRBV5-4 with TRBJ2-5; a weak D match, TRBD2 (6 bases). This CDR3 is built from 16 residues. CDR1 SGHNT and CDR2 YYREEE come from the germline V gene (reference sequence). V was shortened by 5 bases and J by 5 bases, with 22 bases between the two germline ends. The CDR3 region has the DNA TGTGCCAGCAGTAAAGAGCCCTTAATCCGGGAGGAGACCCAGTACTTC. Translating gives CASSKEPLIREETQYF.

This clonotype was picked up many times. This chain connects TRBV10-1 to TRBJ2-1; 7 bases are a match to TRBD2. After removal of 4 bases from V and 4 bases from J, the junction contained 4 bases not matched to a gene. This CDR3 region has 14 residues. Per the germline V gene, CDR1 is WNHNN and CDR2 is SYGVQD (reference sequence). The chain's CDR3 is CASSVAGEYNEQFF. The CDR3 DNA follows: TGCGCCAGCAGTGTTGCGGGGGAATACAATGAGCAGTTCTTC.